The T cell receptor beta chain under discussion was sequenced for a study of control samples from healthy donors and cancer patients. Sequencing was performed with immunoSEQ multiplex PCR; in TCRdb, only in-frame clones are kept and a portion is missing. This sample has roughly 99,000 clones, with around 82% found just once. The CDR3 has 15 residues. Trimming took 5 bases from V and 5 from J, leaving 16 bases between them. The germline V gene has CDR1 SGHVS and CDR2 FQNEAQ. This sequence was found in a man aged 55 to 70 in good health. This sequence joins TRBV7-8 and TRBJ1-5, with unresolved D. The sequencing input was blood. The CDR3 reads CASSQYVINDQPQHF. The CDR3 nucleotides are TGTGCCAGCAGCCAATACGTAATTAATGATCAGCCCCAGCATTTT.